Included here is one T cell receptor (beta chain) sequence, with context. In this sample, this clone turned up a few times. No antigen is known for it. No per-base quality is available; no much larger clone lies one base away. The sample belongs to a study of shared clonotypes between healthy human individuals (TCRdb year 2020). With regard to the full study: The cohort comprised a couple of women and a few men aged 18 to 49 years. For each donor, CD4 naive and CD4 memory were each given three plates, CD8 naive was given two plates, and CD8 memory was given one plate. To estimate repertoire size and how much clonotype sharing occurs between individuals, the study deeply sequenced the blood TCR repertoires of 5 or 6 healthy adults. To increase sequencing depth and limit assay-specific biases, different laboratories used diverse techniques to prepare libraries and sequence TCR repertoires. Per donor, leukapheresis produced somewhere between about 0.94 and 9.5 billion PBMCs. The paper as a whole reports these results and caveats: Estimated clonotype richness was generally larger for naive than for memory subsets. Sampling was restricted to blood, and TCR repertoires in tissue are likely to differ from TCR repertoires in blood. Based on pairwise subsampling, the degree of clonotype sharing among donors was expected to be affected by sequencing depth. Because the study included only a small number of donors, the genetic and exposure-history diversity represented was limited. Even with the large sequencing depth, rarefaction of the sorted-subset datasets indicated that sequencing was incomplete. When a few donors were compared, the shared fraction of clonotypes was 5% to 6.5% for naive CD4, around 3.6% for naive CD8, 2.3% for memory CD4, and 0.3% to 0.5% for memory CD8. Higher generation probabilities were observed for clonotypes shared by all four sorted-subset donors than for non-shared clonotypes.

Using the deep immunoSEQ assay, multiplex PCR amplified TCR CDR3 regions from genomic DNA. Extracted genomic DNA from each cell subset was distributed evenly across all wells of several immunoSEQ 96-well plates, and each plate was treated as a replicate. For sorted subsets, roughly 200 ng of genomic DNA, equivalent to 30,000 or so T cell genomes, went into each replicate PCR. Purified libraries were quantified with a Qubit 3.0 fluorometer, sized on a Bioanalyzer 2100, and re-quantified with the KAPA Library Quantification kit. Every immunoSEQ 96-well plate was sequenced on a separate single-read 150-cycle Illumina NextSeq 550 flow cell. As for the original processing: Because only junctional sequences without quality scores were contained in the immunoSEQ output, filtering matching that applied to full-length reads could not be performed. Sequences were annotated with PyIR, a Python wrapper for IgBLAST v1.9, and V/J genes and CDR3 were assigned using IMGT germline references. Reads with weak V/J assignments (E-value above 1e-6), missing CDR3, stop codons, out-of-frame junctions, or ambiguous translated residues were removed. V3J clonotypes were defined as sequences sharing an identical inferred V gene, J gene, and CDR3 amino acid sequence. Percentage overlap between repertoires was computed as shared unique clonotypes divided by the size of the smaller repertoire. RTK rarefaction, the Chao1 estimator, and Recon v2.1 estimates of unobserved clonotypes were used to assess repertoire richness. Generation probabilities for all TCRbeta clonotypes obtained by the gDNA method from a handful of donors were computed using OLGA. This is the immuneACCESS table as TCRdb keeps it, with only in-frame sequences that have V and J called. A part of the clones is gone; compared with another copy, unresolved V genes explain less than half, and the rest is unexplained. For V, J and clone size, that table is used; D and trimming come from the DNA. Counted in this sample were 2.3 million or so clones; 85% to 95% of them appeared once. Approximately 0.4% of the sample comes from the top ten.

Donors were healthy HIV-negative adults with no recently reported acute infections or vaccinations. Every donor was a Caucasian adult living in Nashville, Tennessee, USA. CD4+ T cells were enriched through magnetic negative selection, after which naive cells were positively selected on CD45RA and the remaining negative fraction served as the memory subset. Blood was obtained by leukapheresis, after which PBMCs were separated by Ficoll-Histopaque density gradient centrifugation and cryopreserved in liquid nitrogen vapor phase. Analytical flow cytometry was used to check the purity and quantity of each magnetically sorted T cell population. Genomic DNA was isolated from each sorted fraction and quantified by UV absorbance on a Nanodrop 2000c. Including cysteine and phenylalanine, the CDR3 has 17 amino acids. Only CDR3 DNA is held: 51 bases, read in frame from base 1. V drops 8 bases and J drops 2 bases, leaving 22 bases in between. Based on the germline V gene, the CDR1 and CDR2 sequences are SGHVT and SQSDAQ.

The clonotype originates from a man aged 18 to 30 in good health. Some clones in this sample may be carry-over from other donors' samples. The chain uses TRBV7-4 and TRBJ1-5; the D gene is not confidently resolved. The specimen sequenced was naive CD4+ T cells from PBMCs. The cell subset or site label here, explained by the study, means: CD45RA+ positively selected. The CDR3 region: CASHEVGDLKCNQPQHF. The nucleotide sequence is TGTGCCAGCCACGAGGTAGGCGATCTGAAGTGCAATCAGCCCCAGCATTTT.